In this sample, the clone carrying this T cell receptor beta chain turned up many times. Researchers took RNA transcripts and amplified TCR beta CDR3 regions from them. First-round RT-PCR employed HTBI primers, with a second-round multiplex PCR after it. TCRdb analysed the multiplex PCR reads with MiXCR anew, one entry per CDR3 protein. The table shows just over 600,000 distinct CDR3 sequences, with about 20% occurring only once. This record belongs to a study of Graves' ophthalmopathy and Graves' hyperthyroidism. V lost 3 bases and J lost 3, with 14 bases in between. This CDR3 contains 14 residues. Germline loops: CDR1 DFQATT, CDR2 SNEGSKA (reference sequence). Hyperthyroidism patients had new diagnoses, durations under 2 months, and ages of 18 to 65.

The chain carries TRBV20-1 and TRBJ2-5; TRBD1 is a possible D gene (5 bases). Source material: peripheral blood. The source is a young woman with stable Graves' hyperthyroidism. Some clones in this sample may be carry-over from other donors' samples. The CDR3 nucleotides are TGCAGTGCTAGCCCGACAGTAACAAAAGAGACCCAGTACTTC. Amino acids: CSASPTVTKETQYF.